This is a list of T cell receptor beta chains from one sample in a study of chemoradiotherapy in HPV16-positive cancers. Sequenced by immunoSEQ multiplex PCR; TCRdb stores in-frame clones only, minus some. The table records 30,000 to 40,000 clones, around four fifths of them present only once. The sequencing used blood, collected from a patient who underwent chemoradiotherapy. The receptors come from a human donor with HPV-associated anogenital cancer. Both conserved end residues are part of each CDR3. D genes are given only for firm matches. Size values are once, few and many counts, or a class for expanded clones, and some rows have none.

clone size: .
J gene: TRBJ1-5
V gene: TRBV4-3
D gene: .
CDR3 protein: CASSQDEGPNQPQHF
CDR3 DNA: TGCGCCAGCAGCCAAGATGAAGGACCTAATCAGCCCCAGCATTTT

clone size: .
J gene: TRBJ2-1
V gene: TRBV5-6
D gene: TRBD2
CDR3 protein: CASSLGLAGGYNEQFF
CDR3 DNA: TGTGCCAGCAGCTTGGGACTAGCGGGGGGATACAATGAGCAGTTCTTC

clone size: .
J gene: TRBJ2-5
V gene: TRBV20-1
D gene: TRBD2
CDR3 protein: CSAGTIETQYF
CDR3 DNA: TGCAGTGCTGGGACTATAGAGACCCAGTACTTC

clone size: .
J gene: TRBJ2-4
V gene: TRBV27
D gene: .
CDR3 protein: CASSLSIKNIQYF
CDR3 DNA: TGTGCCAGCAGTCTCTCGATCAAAAACATTCAGTACTTC

clone size: few
J gene: TRBJ1-1
V gene: TRBV11-1
D gene: .
CDR3 protein: CASSLAQLNTEAFF
CDR3 DNA: TGTGCCAGCAGCTTAGCACAGTTGAACACTGAAGCTTTCTTT

clone size: .
J gene: TRBJ2-1
V gene: TRBV7-9
D gene: TRBD2
CDR3 protein: CASSLAALAGAYNEQFF
CDR3 DNA: TGTGCCAGCAGCTTAGCGGCTCTAGCGGGGGCTTACAATGAGCAGTTCTTC

clone size: .
J gene: TRBJ1-1
V gene: TRBV13
D gene: .
CDR3 protein: CASSLVDRNTEAFF
CDR3 DNA: TGTGCCAGCAGCTTAGTTGACAGGAACACTGAAGCTTTCTTT

clone size: .
J gene: TRBJ2-1
V gene: TRBV4-1
D gene: .
CDR3 protein: CASSQDRPDRTNTYNEQFF
CDR3 DNA: TGCGCCAGCAGCCAAGACCGCCCAGATCGAACTAATACCTACAATGAGCAGTTCTTC

clone size: .
J gene: TRBJ2-3
V gene: TRBV5-3
D gene: TRBD2
CDR3 protein: CARSLGAGGPGSTDTQYF
CDR3 DNA: TGTGCCAGAAGCTTGGGAGCGGGGGGGCCAGGTAGCACAGATACGCAGTATTTT

clone size: .
J gene: TRBJ1-2
V gene: TRBV19
D gene: TRBD1
CDR3 protein: CASRLRDRGGFDYGYTF
CDR3 DNA: TGTGCCAGTAGGCTACGGGACAGGGGCGGGTTTGACTATGGCTACACCTTC

clone size: .
J gene: TRBJ1-2
V gene: TRBV10-3
D gene: .
CDR3 protein: CAISPQLNYGYTF
CDR3 DNA: TGTGCCATCAGCCCACAGCTTAACTATGGCTACACCTTC

clone size: .
J gene: TRBJ2-3
V gene: TRBV9
D gene: .
CDR3 protein: CASSTYGTIVTDTQYF
CDR3 DNA: TGTGCCAGCAGCACGTACGGGACGATTGTCACAGATACGCAGTATTTT

clone size: .
J gene: TRBJ2-1
V gene: TRBV5-1
D gene: .
CDR3 protein: CASSLQPSYNEQFF
CDR3 DNA: TGCGCCAGCAGCTTGCAGCCTTCCTACAATGAGCAGTTCTTC

clone size: .
J gene: TRBJ2-3
V gene: TRBV30
D gene: TRBD1
CDR3 protein: CAGRATGGAISQYF
CDR3 DNA: TGTGCCGGGAGAGCGACAGGGGGCGCAATATCGCAGTATTTT

clone size: medium-sized
J gene: TRBJ2-1
V gene: TRBV18
D gene: .
CDR3 protein: CASSPKGYFSEQFF
CDR3 DNA: TGTGCCAGCTCACCAAAAGGGTACTTTAGTGAGCAGTTCTTC

clone size: .
J gene: TRBJ1-6
V gene: TRBV19
D gene: .
CDR3 protein: CATQEGRNSPLHF
CDR3 DNA: TGTGCCACTCAGGAGGGGCGAAATTCACCCCTCCACTTT

clone size: .
J gene: TRBJ2-1
V gene: TRBV7-2
D gene: .
CDR3 protein: CASSEGGYEQFF
CDR3 DNA: TGTGCCAGCAGCGAAGGGGGGTATGAGCAGTTCTTC

clone size: .
J gene: TRBJ1-5
V gene: TRBV5-1
D gene: .
CDR3 protein: CASRQGVESQPQHF
CDR3 DNA: TGCGCCAGCAGGCAGGGCGTTGAAAGTCAGCCCCAGCATTTT

clone size: once
J gene: TRBJ1-5
V gene: TRBV19
D gene: .
CDR3 protein: CASSIDRGRLTQPQHF
CDR3 DNA: TGTGCCAGTAGTATAGATCGAGGGCGTCTGACTCAGCCCCAGCATTTT

clone size: .
J gene: TRBJ2-6
V gene: TRBV2
D gene: .
CDR3 protein: CASRVGTAGANVLTF
CDR3 DNA: TGTGCCAGCAGGGTCGGGACGGCTGGGGCCAACGTCCTGACTTTC

clone size: .
J gene: TRBJ1-2
V gene: TRBV5-4
D gene: .
CDR3 protein: CASSLMGDVYGYTF
CDR3 DNA: TGTGCCAGCAGCCTTATGGGGGACGTTTATGGCTACACCTTC

clone size: few
J gene: TRBJ1-5
V gene: TRBV2
D gene: .
CDR3 protein: CASSEVSLGQPQHF
CDR3 DNA: TGTGCCAGCAGTGAAGTCTCCCTGGGTCAGCCCCAGCATTTT

clone size: once
J gene: TRBJ2-1
V gene: TRBV4-1
D gene: TRBD2
CDR3 protein: CASSQGRLAGGPRSYNEQFF
CDR3 DNA: TGCGCCAGCAGCCAAGGGCGGCTAGCGGGGGGCCCAAGATCCTACAATGAGCAGTTCTTC

clone size: .
J gene: TRBJ2-7
V gene: TRBV2
D gene: TRBD2
CDR3 protein: CASVDGGASYEQYF
CDR3 DNA: TGTGCCAGCGTAGACGGGGGGGCCTCCTACGAGCAGTACTTC

clone size: .
J gene: TRBJ2-5
V gene: TRBV5-1
D gene: TRBD1
CDR3 protein: CASSSTGGGETQYF
CDR3 DNA: TGCGCCAGCAGCTCGACAGGGGGCGGAGAGACCCAGTACTTC

clone size: once
J gene: TRBJ1-4
V gene: TRBV4-1
D gene: TRBD1
CDR3 protein: CASSPGDRGGELFF
CDR3 DNA: TGCGCCAGCAGCCCTGGGGACAGGGGGGGGGAACTGTTTTTT

clone size: .
J gene: TRBJ2-3
V gene: TRBV5-1
D gene: .
CDR3 protein: CASTVDSPTDTQYF
CDR3 DNA: TGCGCCAGCACCGTGGACAGCCCCACAGATACGCAGTATTTT

clone size: .
J gene: TRBJ1-1
V gene: TRBV5-6
D gene: TRBD1
CDR3 protein: CASSLSAGGARSTEAFF
CDR3 DNA: TGTGCCAGCAGCTTGAGCGCAGGGGGCGCGCGGAGCACTGAAGCTTTCTTT

clone size: .
J gene: TRBJ1-4
V gene: TRBV7-2
D gene: .
CDR3 protein: CASSRGRGRTNEKLFF
CDR3 DNA: TGTGCCAGCAGCCGAGGCAGGGGCAGAACTAATGAAAAACTGTTTTTT

clone size: .
J gene: TRBJ1-6
V gene: TRBV10-3
D gene: TRBD1
CDR3 protein: CAIRGDRSSYNSPLHF
CDR3 DNA: TGTGCCATCAGGGGGGACAGGAGCTCCTATAATTCACCCCTCCACTTT

clone size: .
J gene: TRBJ2-7
V gene: TRBV13
D gene: .
CDR3 protein: CASSFLEATYEQYF
CDR3 DNA: TGTGCCAGCAGCTTTTTAGAGGCAACCTACGAGCAGTACTTC

clone size: .
J gene: TRBJ1-5
V gene: TRBV18
D gene: .
CDR3 protein: CASSPGGWWDQPQHF
CDR3 DNA: TGTGCCAGCTCACCCGGAGGGTGGTGGGATCAGCCCCAGCATTTT

clone size: .
J gene: TRBJ2-2
V gene: TRBV7-9
D gene: .
CDR3 protein: CASSSPPPLRVSTGELFF
CDR3 DNA: TGTGCCAGCAGCTCTCCACCTCCCTTGAGGGTTTCCACCGGGGAGCTGTTTTTT

clone size: .
J gene: TRBJ1-2
V gene: TRBV5-4
D gene: .
CDR3 protein: CASSGFEQGNYGYTF
CDR3 DNA: TGTGCCAGCAGCGGGTTTGAACAGGGCAACTATGGCTACACCTTC

clone size: few
J gene: TRBJ1-3
V gene: TRBV10-1
D gene: .
CDR3 protein: CASRDSGNTIYF
CDR3 DNA: TGCGCCAGCAGGGATTCAGGAAACACCATATATTTT

clone size: .
J gene: TRBJ2-7
V gene: TRBV7-2
D gene: .
CDR3 protein: CASTRLGPSYEQYF
CDR3 DNA: TGTGCCAGCACCCGCTTAGGGCCATCCTACGAGCAGTACTTC

clone size: .
J gene: TRBJ2-7
V gene: TRBV29-1
D gene: .
CDR3 protein: CSVKGFEHEQYF
CDR3 DNA: TGCAGCGTTAAGGGTTTTGAGCACGAGCAGTACTTC

clone size: .
J gene: TRBJ1-1
V gene: TRBV7-9
D gene: .
CDR3 protein: CASSILDTEAFF
CDR3 DNA: TGTGCCAGCAGTATATTGGACACTGAAGCTTTCTTT

clone size: .
J gene: TRBJ1-4
V gene: TRBV5-6
D gene: .
CDR3 protein: CASSPGLDEKLFF
CDR3 DNA: TGTGCCAGCAGCCCGGGGTTGGACGAAAAACTGTTTTTT

clone size: .
J gene: TRBJ1-1
V gene: TRBV4-2
D gene: .
CDR3 protein: CASSPEPRGNTEAFF
CDR3 DNA: TGTGCCAGCAGTCCGGAACCCAGGGGAAACACTGAAGCTTTCTTT

clone size: .
J gene: TRBJ2-7
V gene: TRBV4-1
D gene: TRBD2
CDR3 protein: CASSQVGRDYEQYF
CDR3 DNA: TGCGCCAGCAGCCAAGTAGGGAGGGACTACGAGCAGTACTTC

clone size: .
J gene: TRBJ2-6
V gene: TRBV30
D gene: .
CDR3 protein: CAWSVWGVGANVLTF
CDR3 DNA: TGTGCCTGGAGTGTTTGGGGGGTTGGGGCCAACGTCCTGACTTTC

clone size: .
J gene: TRBJ2-7
V gene: TRBV9
D gene: .
CDR3 protein: CASSVGLGSYEQYF
CDR3 DNA: TGTGCCAGCAGCGTTGGGCTCGGATCCTACGAGCAGTACTTC

clone size: .
J gene: TRBJ2-3
V gene: TRBV6-4
D gene: .
CDR3 protein: CASSESSTDTQYF
CDR3 DNA: TGTGCCAGCAGCGAATCTAGCACAGATACGCAGTATTTT

clone size: .
J gene: TRBJ2-7
V gene: TRBV30
D gene: TRBD1
CDR3 protein: CAWRGQGRGSYEQYF
CDR3 DNA: TGTGCCTGGAGGGGACAGGGAAGAGGCTCCTACGAGCAGTACTTC

clone size: .
J gene: TRBJ1-1
V gene: TRBV28
D gene: TRBD1
CDR3 protein: CASSPGQGSTEAFF
CDR3 DNA: TGTGCCAGCAGCCCGGGACAGGGGTCGACTGAAGCTTTCTTT

clone size: .
J gene: TRBJ1-1
V gene: TRBV27
D gene: .
CDR3 protein: CASSFHYGGAEAFF
CDR3 DNA: TGTGCCAGCAGTTTCCACTACGGAGGGGCTGAAGCTTTCTTT

clone size: .
J gene: TRBJ1-1
V gene: TRBV29-1
D gene: .
CDR3 protein: CSVQAGDTEAFF
CDR3 DNA: TGCAGCGTTCAGGCGGGGGACACTGAAGCTTTCTTT

clone size: few
J gene: TRBJ1-1
V gene: TRBV7-8
D gene: TRBD1
CDR3 protein: CASRVTGDGTEAFF
CDR3 DNA: TGTGCCAGCAGGGTCACAGGGGACGGTACTGAAGCTTTCTTT

clone size: .
J gene: TRBJ2-5
V gene: TRBV11-2
D gene: .
CDR3 protein: CASSLKETQYF
CDR3 DNA: TGTGCCAGCAGCTTAAAGGAGACCCAGTACTTC

clone size: .
J gene: TRBJ2-5
V gene: TRBV5-1
D gene: TRBD2
CDR3 protein: CASSLAGTSGGGETQYF
CDR3 DNA: TGCGCCAGCAGCTTGGCCGGGACTAGCGGGGGGGGAGAGACCCAGTACTTC

clone size: .
J gene: TRBJ1-2
V gene: TRBV2
D gene: TRBD1
CDR3 protein: CASRGQGAVNYGYTF
CDR3 DNA: TGTGCCAGCAGAGGACAGGGGGCTGTTAACTATGGCTACACCTTC

clone size: once
J gene: TRBJ2-1
V gene: TRBV11-3
D gene: TRBD1
CDR3 protein: CASSLGRDRGSNEQFF
CDR3 DNA: TGTGCCAGCAGTTTGGGTCGGGACAGGGGATCCAATGAGCAGTTCTTC